This T cell receptor (beta chain) derives from a study of T-cell reconstitution after alpha-beta-depleted transplantation in children. Preparation of the TCRbeta library used unique molecular identifiers. TCRdb called the PCR reads again in MiXCR, with one record for every CDR3 protein. This sample has a few hundred thousand distinct CDR3 sequences, with 12% found just once. CDR3 size: 17 residues. Trimming left V 6 bases short and J 0 bases short, with 15 bases between. V is TRBV12-3 or TRBV12-4 and J is TRBJ2-6, with D perhaps TRBD1 (5 bases). Sample: PBMCs from the stem cell graft donor, taken from the stem cell graft. The source is a human donor who donated a stem cell graft to a child with combined immunodeficiency. CDR3 residues: CASSSTAPSSGANVLTF. The CDR3 DNA sequence: TGTGCCAGCAGCTCGACAGCTCCAAGCTCTGGGGCCAACGTCCTGACTTTC.